These T cell receptor beta chains were read from a single sample in a study of T cell responses to AZD1222 COVID-19 vaccine. The method was immunoSEQ multiplex PCR; TCRdb's version includes in-frame clones alone and lacks a portion of them. The sample shows fewer than 200,000 clones, around 94% of them seen only once. Sequenced here: peripheral blood, sampled on day 0 of AZD1222 vaccination. Receptors were obtained from an adult in good health. CDR3s include the opening cysteine and the closing phenylalanine or tryptophan. The D gene is left open where the match is weak. Not all rows give a size; the values are once, few, many and, for expanded clones, a class.

clone size: NA
J gene: TRBJ1-2
V gene: TRBV10-2
D gene: TRBD1
CDR3 protein: CASRDRANYGYTF
CDR3 DNA: TGCGCCAGCAGAGACAGGGCTAACTATGGCTACACCTTC

clone size: NA
J gene: TRBJ1-2
V gene: TRBV29-1
D gene: TRBD1
CDR3 protein: CSGGDSTNYGYTF
CDR3 DNA: TGCAGCGGGGGGGACAGTACTAACTATGGCTACACCTTC

clone size: NA
J gene: TRBJ1-4
V gene: TRBV18
D gene: NA
CDR3 protein: CASSPVDISATNEKLFF
CDR3 DNA: TGTGCCAGCTCACCAGTGGACATCTCCGCAACTAATGAAAAACTGTTTTTT

clone size: NA
J gene: TRBJ1-1
V gene: TRBV6-5
D gene: NA
CDR3 protein: CASSYYDSLEAFF
CDR3 DNA: TGTGCCAGCAGTTACTATGACAGCCTTGAAGCTTTCTTT

clone size: NA
J gene: TRBJ2-7
V gene: TRBV19
D gene: TRBD1
CDR3 protein: CASSIPGQIYEQYF
CDR3 DNA: TGTGCCAGTAGTATCCCGGGACAGATCTACGAGCAGTACTTC

clone size: NA
J gene: TRBJ1-1
V gene: TRBV28
D gene: TRBD1
CDR3 protein: CASSIPTGGGTEAFF
CDR3 DNA: TGTGCCAGCAGTATCCCTACAGGGGGAGGGACTGAAGCTTTCTTT

clone size: NA
J gene: TRBJ1-5
V gene: TRBV6-5
D gene: NA
CDR3 protein: CASSTNRRNQPQHF
CDR3 DNA: TGTGCCAGCAGCACGAACAGGCGCAATCAGCCCCAGCATTTT

clone size: NA
J gene: TRBJ1-2
V gene: TRBV7-2
D gene: NA
CDR3 protein: CASSLVAVGTYGYTF
CDR3 DNA: TGTGCCAGCAGCTTAGTAGCGGTGGGGACCTATGGCTACACCTTC

clone size: NA
J gene: TRBJ1-2
V gene: TRBV4-1
D gene: TRBD1
CDR3 protein: CASSQRPGTGVSYGYTF
CDR3 DNA: TGCGCCAGCAGCCAACGACCCGGGACAGGGGTGAGCTATGGCTACACCTTC

clone size: NA
J gene: TRBJ2-5
V gene: TRBV12-3/TRBV12-4
D gene: NA
CDR3 protein: CASTTQGTETQYF
CDR3 DNA: TGTGCCAGCACTACACAGGGAACGGAGACCCAGTACTTC

clone size: NA
J gene: TRBJ2-1
V gene: TRBV28
D gene: TRBD2
CDR3 protein: CASSLLSLAGESVYNEQFF
CDR3 DNA: TGTGCCAGCAGTTTATTATCACTAGCGGGAGAATCGGTTTACAATGAGCAGTTCTTC

clone size: NA
J gene: TRBJ1-4
V gene: TRBV4-1
D gene: NA
CDR3 protein: CASSQQAAWEEKLFF
CDR3 DNA: TGCGCCAGCAGCCAACAGGCTGCATGGGAGGAAAAACTGTTTTTT

clone size: NA
J gene: TRBJ2-1
V gene: TRBV15
D gene: NA
CDR3 protein: CATSRQGAVYNEQFF
CDR3 DNA: TGTGCCACCAGCAGACAGGGTGCCGTCTACAATGAGCAGTTCTTC

clone size: NA
J gene: TRBJ2-1
V gene: TRBV2
D gene: TRBD2
CDR3 protein: CASSLRLAGEYNEQFF
CDR3 DNA: TGTGCCAGCTCTCTTAGGCTAGCGGGAGAGTACAATGAGCAGTTCTTC

clone size: NA
J gene: TRBJ1-5
V gene: TRBV6-4
D gene: NA
CDR3 protein: CASTERGMDQPQHF
CDR3 DNA: TGTGCCAGCACTGAGAGGGGCATGGATCAGCCCCAGCATTTT

clone size: NA
J gene: TRBJ1-1
V gene: TRBV30
D gene: TRBD1
CDR3 protein: CARNSGTAYPEAFF
CDR3 DNA: TGTGCCAGAAACTCCGGGACAGCGTACCCTGAAGCTTTCTTT

clone size: NA
J gene: TRBJ1-1
V gene: TRBV5-1
D gene: TRBD1
CDR3 protein: CASSSDRGTEAFF
CDR3 DNA: TGCGCCAGCAGTTCGGACAGGGGCACTGAAGCTTTCTTT

clone size: NA
J gene: TRBJ1-3
V gene: TRBV30
D gene: NA
CDR3 protein: CAWSFRNSGNTIYF
CDR3 DNA: TGTGCCTGGAGTTTTAGGAACTCTGGAAACACCATATATTTT

clone size: NA
J gene: TRBJ1-2
V gene: TRBV30
D gene: NA
CDR3 protein: CAWSVGFNYGYTF
CDR3 DNA: TGTGCCTGGAGTGTAGGTTTTAACTATGGCTACACCTTC

clone size: once
J gene: TRBJ1-5
V gene: TRBV27
D gene: TRBD1
CDR3 protein: CASSFVGQGPQPQHF
CDR3 DNA: TGTGCCAGCAGTTTCGTTGGACAGGGGCCTCAGCCCCAGCATTTT

clone size: NA
J gene: TRBJ2-6
V gene: TRBV5-8
D gene: TRBD1
CDR3 protein: CASSPGQPSGANVLTF
CDR3 DNA: TGTGCCAGCAGCCCGGGACAGCCCTCTGGGGCCAACGTCCTGACTTTC

clone size: NA
J gene: TRBJ1-4
V gene: TRBV28
D gene: NA
CDR3 protein: CASRPGGGQGEKLFF
CDR3 DNA: TGTGCCAGCAGACCCGGCGGGGGGCAAGGTGAAAAACTGTTTTTT

clone size: NA
J gene: TRBJ1-3
V gene: TRBV5-4
D gene: TRBD1
CDR3 protein: CASSLQGAGGNTIYF
CDR3 DNA: TGTGCCAGCAGCCTCCAGGGGGCTGGAGGAAACACCATATATTTT

clone size: NA
J gene: TRBJ1-2
V gene: TRBV27
D gene: TRBD1
CDR3 protein: CASSFGQDNYGYTF
CDR3 DNA: TGTGCCAGCAGTTTTGGACAGGATAACTATGGCTACACCTTC

clone size: once
J gene: TRBJ2-3
V gene: TRBV30
D gene: NA
CDR3 protein: CAWSMGADTQYF
CDR3 DNA: TGTGCCTGGAGTATGGGCGCAGATACGCAGTATTTT

clone size: NA
J gene: TRBJ2-1
V gene: TRBV11-3
D gene: NA
CDR3 protein: CASSPRGVNEQFF
CDR3 DNA: TGTGCCAGCAGCCCCCGCGGGGTGAATGAGCAGTTCTTC

clone size: NA
J gene: TRBJ2-1
V gene: TRBV6-5
D gene: TRBD2
CDR3 protein: CASTGLAVSYNEQFF
CDR3 DNA: TGTGCCAGCACGGGACTAGCGGTATCCTACAATGAGCAGTTCTTC

clone size: NA
J gene: TRBJ1-4
V gene: TRBV30
D gene: NA
CDR3 protein: CAWSGLEGYEKLFF
CDR3 DNA: TGTGCCTGGAGTGGGCTGGAGGGGTATGAAAAACTGTTTTTT

clone size: NA
J gene: TRBJ1-2
V gene: TRBV18
D gene: TRBD1
CDR3 protein: CASSPPTGDYGYTF
CDR3 DNA: TGTGCCAGCTCTCCCCCGACAGGGGACTATGGCTACACCTTC

clone size: NA
J gene: TRBJ2-1
V gene: TRBV5-1
D gene: TRBD2
CDR3 protein: CASSSTGTSGSVGQFF
CDR3 DNA: TGCGCCAGCAGCTCAACCGGGACTAGCGGGAGTGTAGGGCAGTTCTTC

clone size: NA
J gene: TRBJ1-6
V gene: TRBV11-2
D gene: NA
CDR3 protein: CASSLGSSYNSPLHF
CDR3 DNA: TGTGCCAGCAGCTTGGGGAGCTCCTATAATTCACCCCTCCACTTT

clone size: once
J gene: TRBJ1-5
V gene: TRBV12-5
D gene: NA
CDR3 protein: CASGLESNQPQHF
CDR3 DNA: TGTGCTAGTGGTTTGGAGAGCAATCAGCCCCAGCATTTT

clone size: NA
J gene: TRBJ1-5
V gene: TRBV21-1
D gene: NA
CDR3 protein: CASSKGRDWNWSNQPQHF
CDR3 DNA: TGTGCCAGCAGCAAAGGAAGGGACTGGAACTGGAGCAATCAGCCCCAGCATTTT

clone size: NA
J gene: TRBJ1-2
V gene: TRBV5-1
D gene: TRBD1
CDR3 protein: CASSPDRGQGYTF
CDR3 DNA: TGCGCCAGCAGCCCCGACAGGGGGCAAGGCTACACCTTC

clone size: NA
J gene: TRBJ2-1
V gene: TRBV6-5
D gene: TRBD2
CDR3 protein: CASSLTSGGVEEQFF
CDR3 DNA: TGTGCCAGCAGTTTGACTAGCGGGGGGGTAGAAGAGCAGTTCTTC

clone size: NA
J gene: TRBJ2-7
V gene: TRBV13
D gene: TRBD2
CDR3 protein: CASSLGLAVNYEQYF
CDR3 DNA: TGTGCCAGCAGCTTAGGTCTAGCGGTGAACTACGAGCAGTACTTC

clone size: NA
J gene: TRBJ1-2
V gene: TRBV5-6
D gene: NA
CDR3 protein: CASSLVAGPNYGYTF
CDR3 DNA: TGTGCCAGCAGCTTGGTAGCAGGGCCTAACTATGGCTACACCTTC